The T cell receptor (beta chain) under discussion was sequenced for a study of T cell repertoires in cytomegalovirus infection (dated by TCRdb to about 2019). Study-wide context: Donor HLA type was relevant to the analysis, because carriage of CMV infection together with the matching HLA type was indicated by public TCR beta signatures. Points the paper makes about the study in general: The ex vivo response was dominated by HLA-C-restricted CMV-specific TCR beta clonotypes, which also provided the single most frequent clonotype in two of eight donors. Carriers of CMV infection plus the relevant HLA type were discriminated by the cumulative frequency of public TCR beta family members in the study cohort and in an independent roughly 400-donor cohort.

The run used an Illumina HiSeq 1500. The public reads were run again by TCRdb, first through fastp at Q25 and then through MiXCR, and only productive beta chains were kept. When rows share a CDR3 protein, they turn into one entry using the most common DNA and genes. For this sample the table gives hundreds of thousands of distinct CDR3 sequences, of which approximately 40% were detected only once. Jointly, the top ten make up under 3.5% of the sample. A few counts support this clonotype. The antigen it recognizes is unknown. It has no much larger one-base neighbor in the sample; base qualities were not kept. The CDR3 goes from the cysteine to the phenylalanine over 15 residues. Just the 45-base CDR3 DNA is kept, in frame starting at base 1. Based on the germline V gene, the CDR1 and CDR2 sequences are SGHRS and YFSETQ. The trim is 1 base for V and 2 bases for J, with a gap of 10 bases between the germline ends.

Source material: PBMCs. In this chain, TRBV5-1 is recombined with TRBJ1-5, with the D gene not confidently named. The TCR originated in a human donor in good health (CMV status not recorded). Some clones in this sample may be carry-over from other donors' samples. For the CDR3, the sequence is CASSLRRVGNQPQHF. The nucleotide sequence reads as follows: TGCGCCAGCAGCTTGAGGAGGGTGGGCAATCAGCCCCAGCATTTT.